These T cell receptor beta chains were read from a single sample in a study of Graves' ophthalmopathy and Graves' hyperthyroidism. TCRdb redid the calling of the multiplex PCR reads with MiXCR, one entry per CDR3 protein. The table includes roughly 300,000 distinct CDR3 sequences, about 17% detected once. The sequenced sample consisted of peripheral blood. These receptors all come from an adult man with Graves' ophthalmopathy. Each CDR3 is given with its conserved first and last residue. Fields, in order: clone size, V gene, J gene, D gene, CDR3 protein, CDR3 DNA. A D gene is named only where the DNA matches it firmly. Clone size is given for some rows only: seen once, a few or many times, or a class if the clone is expanded.

clone_size: many; v_call: TRBV30; j_call: TRBJ2-7; d_call: .; cdr3_aa: CAWSRSRGYEQYF; cdr3_nt: TGTGCCTGGAGTCGAAGTCGGGGCTACGAGCAGTACTTC
clone_size: .; v_call: TRBV2; j_call: TRBJ1-5; d_call: .; cdr3_aa: CASSSREGNQPQHF; cdr3_nt: TGTGCCAGCAGTTCTAGGGAGGGCAATCAGCCCCAGCATTTT
clone_size: many; v_call: TRBV6-2/TRBV6-3; j_call: TRBJ2-5; d_call: .; cdr3_aa: CASSPRGAPVTQYF; cdr3_nt: TGTGCCAGCAGTCCCCGGGGGGCCCCGGTGACCCAGTACTTC
clone_size: .; v_call: TRBV12-3/TRBV12-4; j_call: TRBJ2-7; d_call: TRBD2; cdr3_aa: CASSFRTSGGEQYF; cdr3_nt: TGTGCCAGCAGTTTTCGGACTAGCGGGGGCGAGCAGTACTTC
clone_size: many; v_call: TRBV30; j_call: TRBJ2-2; d_call: .; cdr3_aa: CAWSVPRENTGELFF; cdr3_nt: TGTGCCTGGAGTGTACCCAGGGAAAACACCGGGGAGCTGTTTTTT
clone_size: many; v_call: TRBV7-2; j_call: TRBJ1-2; d_call: .; cdr3_aa: CASSSGGTNYGYTF; cdr3_nt: TGTGCCAGCAGCTCCGGAGGGACGAACTATGGCTACACCTTC
clone_size: many; v_call: TRBV9; j_call: TRBJ2-7; d_call: TRBD1; cdr3_aa: CASSGTGSGDEQYF; cdr3_nt: TGTGCCAGCAGCGGGACAGGGAGTGGGGACGAGCAGTACTTC
clone_size: .; v_call: TRBV24-1; j_call: TRBJ2-5; d_call: .; cdr3_aa: CATGSGRETQYF; cdr3_nt: TGTGCCACCGGCTCGGGGCGAGAGACCCAGTACTTC
clone_size: many; v_call: TRBV15; j_call: TRBJ1-5; d_call: TRBD1; cdr3_aa: CATSREDRADNQPQHF; cdr3_nt: TGTGCCACCAGCAGGGAGGACAGGGCCGACAATCAGCCCCAGCATTTT
clone_size: many; v_call: TRBV7-2; j_call: TRBJ1-5; d_call: .; cdr3_aa: CASSVDGTGNQPQHF; cdr3_nt: TGTGCCAGCAGCGTCGACGGAACCGGCAATCAGCCCCAGCATTTT
clone_size: many; v_call: TRBV19; j_call: TRBJ1-1; d_call: .; cdr3_aa: CASSIGPGLLGDTEAFF; cdr3_nt: TGTGCCAGTAGTATAGGACCAGGGCTTCTAGGGGACACTGAAGCTTTCTTT
clone_size: many; v_call: TRBV2; j_call: TRBJ1-6; d_call: TRBD1; cdr3_aa: CASNERGTGNSPLHF; cdr3_nt: TGTGCCAGCAACGAACGAGGGACAGGAAATTCACCCCTCCACTTT
clone_size: medium-sized; v_call: TRBV7-3; j_call: TRBJ2-7; d_call: TRBD1; cdr3_aa: CASSPSPGTGVEQYF; cdr3_nt: TGTGCCAGCAGCCCATCCCCGGGGACAGGAGTCGAGCAGTACTTC
clone_size: many; v_call: TRBV7-2; j_call: TRBJ1-5; d_call: .; cdr3_aa: CASSHGRNSNQPQHF; cdr3_nt: TGTGCCAGCAGCCATGGACGTAATAGCAATCAGCCCCAGCATTTT
clone_size: many; v_call: TRBV20-1; j_call: TRBJ2-2; d_call: .; cdr3_aa: CSVPGRNTGELFF; cdr3_nt: TGCAGTGTTCCGGGACGGAACACCGGGGAGCTGTTTTTT
clone_size: many; v_call: TRBV24-1; j_call: TRBJ1-2; d_call: .; cdr3_aa: CATIWGPRAVYGYTF; cdr3_nt: TGTGCCACCATCTGGGGGCCCAGGGCCGTCTATGGCTACACCTTC
clone_size: many; v_call: TRBV7-2; j_call: TRBJ1-2; d_call: TRBD1; cdr3_aa: CASSLLHRGSGGYTF; cdr3_nt: TGTGCCAGCAGCTTATTGCACAGGGGGTCGGGTGGCTACACCTTC
clone_size: many; v_call: TRBV11-3; j_call: TRBJ1-1; d_call: .; cdr3_aa: CASILFPPGTTMNTEAFF; cdr3_nt: TGTGCCAGCATCCTTTTCCCACCCGGGACAACTATGAACACTGAAGCTTTCTTT
clone_size: many; v_call: TRBV7-3; j_call: TRBJ1-1; d_call: TRBD1; cdr3_aa: CASSLRGTANTEAFF; cdr3_nt: TGTGCCAGCAGCTTAAGAGGGACAGCGAACACTGAAGCTTTCTTT
clone_size: .; v_call: TRBV28; j_call: TRBJ1-1; d_call: .; cdr3_aa: CASSLSQGRGNTEAFF; cdr3_nt: TGTGCCAGCAGTTTATCACAGGGTCGGGGGAACACTGAAGCTTTCTTT
clone_size: many; v_call: TRBV3-1; j_call: TRBJ2-5; d_call: .; cdr3_aa: CASSQDPSGGETQYF; cdr3_nt: TGTGCCAGCAGCCAAGATCCGAGCGGTGGAGAGACCCAGTACTTC
clone_size: many; v_call: TRBV10-3; j_call: TRBJ1-2; d_call: TRBD1; cdr3_aa: CAISVGQGLGGYTF; cdr3_nt: TGTGCCATCAGTGTTGGACAGGGTCTGGGTGGCTACACCTTC
clone_size: .; v_call: TRBV19; j_call: TRBJ2-5; d_call: .; cdr3_aa: CASKVEGARETQYF; cdr3_nt: TGTGCCAGTAAGGTGGAGGGGGCTCGAGAGACCCAGTACTTC
clone_size: many; v_call: TRBV28; j_call: TRBJ1-2; d_call: .; cdr3_aa: CASSNPRVYGYTF; cdr3_nt: TGTGCCAGCAGTAACCCCAGGGTTTATGGCTACACCTTC
clone_size: .; v_call: TRBV28; j_call: TRBJ2-7; d_call: .; cdr3_aa: CASSLSVGYEQYF; cdr3_nt: TGTGCCAGCAGTTTATCTGTAGGCTACGAGCAGTACTTC
clone_size: few; v_call: TRBV9; j_call: TRBJ2-1; d_call: .; cdr3_aa: CASSVDPAAFNEQFF; cdr3_nt: TGTGCCAGCAGCGTAGATCCAGCGGCGTTCAATGAGCAGTTCTTC
clone_size: many; v_call: TRBV11-2; j_call: TRBJ1-2; d_call: TRBD1; cdr3_aa: CASSLERRTGGNYGYTF; cdr3_nt: TGTGCCAGCAGCTTAGAGCGGCGGACAGGGGGCAACTATGGCTACACCTTC
clone_size: few; v_call: TRBV12-3/TRBV12-4; j_call: TRBJ1-6; d_call: .; cdr3_aa: CASSFGLADSPLHF; cdr3_nt: TGTGCCAGCAGTTTCGGCCTCGCAGATTCACCCCTCCACTTT
clone_size: .; v_call: TRBV11-2; j_call: TRBJ2-5; d_call: TRBD2; cdr3_aa: CASSLGLTAGGSQETQYF; cdr3_nt: TGTGCCAGCAGCTTAGGTTTGACGGCGGGAGGAAGCCAAGAGACCCAGTACTTC
clone_size: .; v_call: TRBV18; j_call: TRBJ2-2; d_call: .; cdr3_aa: CASSPKEAWGLFF; cdr3_nt: TGTGCCAGCTCACCAAAAGAAGCCTGGGGGCTGTTTTTT
clone_size: many; v_call: TRBV5-1; j_call: TRBJ1-1; d_call: .; cdr3_aa: CASSRHGAAMNTEAFF; cdr3_nt: TGCGCCAGCAGCCGACATGGAGCCGCGATGAACACTGAAGCTTTCTTT
clone_size: many; v_call: TRBV20-1; j_call: TRBJ1-6; d_call: .; cdr3_aa: CSARVAGTGGSPLHF; cdr3_nt: TGCAGTGCTAGAGTGGCGGGGACGGGGGGTTCACCCCTCCACTTT
clone_size: many; v_call: TRBV18; j_call: TRBJ1-1; d_call: TRBD1; cdr3_aa: CASSPTQGRNTEAFF; cdr3_nt: TGTGCCAGCTCACCAACACAGGGGAGGAACACTGAAGCTTTCTTT
clone_size: many; v_call: TRBV20-1; j_call: TRBJ1-1; d_call: .; cdr3_aa: CSASSPGTEAFF; cdr3_nt: TGCAGTGCTAGTTCCCCGGGGACTGAAGCTTTCTTT
clone_size: .; v_call: TRBV6-1; j_call: TRBJ1-5; d_call: TRBD1; cdr3_aa: CASSGSQGFDQRPQHF; cdr3_nt: TGTGCCAGCAGTGGGTCACAGGGGTTTGATCAACGGCCCCAGCATTTT
clone_size: many; v_call: TRBV4-3; j_call: TRBJ2-2; d_call: .; cdr3_aa: CASSQEVNIVNTGELFF; cdr3_nt: TGCGCCAGCAGCCAAGAAGTCAACATCGTGAACACCGGGGAGCTGTTTTTT
clone_size: many; v_call: TRBV20-1; j_call: TRBJ2-7; d_call: TRBD2; cdr3_aa: CSASSGRADEQYF; cdr3_nt: TGCAGTGCCTCGAGCGGGAGGGCAGACGAGCAGTACTTC
clone_size: many; v_call: TRBV30; j_call: TRBJ2-5; d_call: TRBD1; cdr3_aa: CAWGYRGYRETQYF; cdr3_nt: TGTGCCTGGGGTTACAGGGGATACAGAGAGACCCAGTACTTC
clone_size: many; v_call: TRBV7-3; j_call: TRBJ2-1; d_call: .; cdr3_aa: CASSPFPYNEQFF; cdr3_nt: TGTGCCAGCAGCCCCTTTCCCTACAATGAGCAGTTCTTC
clone_size: many; v_call: TRBV7-2; j_call: TRBJ1-2; d_call: .; cdr3_aa: CASSLAGGTNYGYTF; cdr3_nt: TGTGCCAGCAGCTTAGCCGGGGGGACTAACTATGGCTACACCTTC
clone_size: .; v_call: TRBV4-1; j_call: TRBJ2-2; d_call: .; cdr3_aa: CASSHVSGLVTGELFF; cdr3_nt: TGCGCCAGCAGCCACGTTTCGGGGCTAGTGACCGGGGAGCTGTTTTTT
clone_size: many; v_call: TRBV14; j_call: TRBJ1-1; d_call: TRBD1; cdr3_aa: CASSQHRGGTEAFF; cdr3_nt: TGTGCCAGCAGCCAACACAGGGGGGGAACTGAAGCTTTCTTT
clone_size: .; v_call: TRBV19; j_call: TRBJ1-6; d_call: .; cdr3_aa: CASSIVYQKALHF; cdr3_nt: TGTGCCAGTAGTATTGTGTACCAGAAGGCCCTCCACTTT
clone_size: many; v_call: TRBV19; j_call: TRBJ2-7; d_call: .; cdr3_aa: CASRPRTGGSYEQYF; cdr3_nt: TGTGCCAGTAGGCCTAGGACCGGAGGCTCCTACGAGCAGTACTTC
clone_size: .; v_call: TRBV27; j_call: TRBJ1-6; d_call: .; cdr3_aa: CASSPYRASYNSSLHF; cdr3_nt: TGTGCCAGCAGTCCGTACAGAGCCTCCTATAATTCATCCCTCCACTTT
clone_size: many; v_call: TRBV6-5; j_call: TRBJ1-1; d_call: .; cdr3_aa: CASGLFGNEAFF; cdr3_nt: TGTGCCAGCGGTCTGTTTGGTAACGAAGCTTTCTTT
clone_size: many; v_call: TRBV28; j_call: TRBJ1-2; d_call: TRBD1; cdr3_aa: CASSRQGLRHGYTF; cdr3_nt: TGTGCCAGCAGTCGACAGGGTTTGCGGCATGGCTACACCTTC
clone_size: many; v_call: TRBV30; j_call: TRBJ1-2; d_call: .; cdr3_aa: CAWSPGGGNYGYTF; cdr3_nt: TGTGCCTGGAGTCCCGGAGGGGGGAACTATGGCTACACCTTC
clone_size: many; v_call: TRBV5-1; j_call: TRBJ1-1; d_call: .; cdr3_aa: CASSEGLNTEAFF; cdr3_nt: TGTGCCAGCAGTGAAGGCCTGAACACTGAAGCTTTCTTT
clone_size: many; v_call: TRBV5-1; j_call: TRBJ2-7; d_call: .; cdr3_aa: CASSSRSSYDVQYF; cdr3_nt: TGCGCCAGCAGCTCCAGATCCTCCTACGATGTGCAGTACTTC
clone_size: many; v_call: TRBV5-1; j_call: TRBJ1-1; d_call: .; cdr3_aa: CASSWKQFGEAFF; cdr3_nt: TGCGCCAGCAGCTGGAAACAGTTCGGTGAAGCTTTCTTT
clone_size: many; v_call: TRBV4-2; j_call: TRBJ2-5; d_call: .; cdr3_aa: CASSQALSRGETQYF; cdr3_nt: TGTGCCAGCAGCCAAGCTTTATCCAGGGGCGAGACCCAGTACTTC
clone_size: .; v_call: TRBV6-1; j_call: TRBJ2-2; d_call: .; cdr3_aa: CASSEFGGTGELFF; cdr3_nt: TGTGCCAGCAGCGAATTTGGGGGCACCGGGGAGCTGTTTTTT
clone_size: many; v_call: TRBV12-3/TRBV12-4; j_call: TRBJ1-2; d_call: .; cdr3_aa: CASSLDRFFGYTF; cdr3_nt: TGTGCCAGCAGTTTAGACAGGTTCTTTGGCTACACCTTC
clone_size: .; v_call: TRBV28; j_call: TRBJ1-5; d_call: .; cdr3_aa: CASSTAPGSRGNQPQHF; cdr3_nt: TGTGCCAGCAGCACCGCCCCGGGGTCTCGTGGCAATCAGCCCCAGCATTTT
clone_size: many; v_call: TRBV6-1; j_call: TRBJ2-6; d_call: .; cdr3_aa: CASSVSLSGANVLTF; cdr3_nt: TGTGCCAGCAGTGTCTCGCTCTCTGGGGCCAACGTCCTGACTTTC
clone_size: few; v_call: TRBV12-3/TRBV12-4; j_call: TRBJ2-4; d_call: .; cdr3_aa: CASSPDQAKNIQYF; cdr3_nt: TGTGCCAGCAGTCCGGACCAAGCCAAAAACATTCAGTACTTC
clone_size: many; v_call: TRBV14; j_call: TRBJ2-5; d_call: .; cdr3_aa: CASSQDNKGNWQETQYF; cdr3_nt: TGTGCCAGCAGCCAAGACAATAAGGGGAATTGGCAAGAGACCCAGTACTTC